This T cell receptor beta chain comes out of a study of cytomegalovirus exposure and HLA in healthy donors. Study-level points and caveats: Analyzed later, most CMV-associated TCR beta chains appeared HLA-restricted. Rarity held for most TCR sequences, but there were some public TCRs that occurred in many donors.

The primer mix had 60 Vbeta and 13 Jbeta primers. Data came from immunoSEQ multiplex PCR; TCRdb stores just in-frame clones and leaves some out. The table has 40,000 to 50,000 clones, about 70% seen once. The germline gives CDR1 MNHEY, CDR2 SVGAGI. With 2 bases removed from V and 6 bases from J, the gap between germline ends came to 14 bases. The CDR3 totals 15 residues. With regard to this clone: Its antigen is unknown.

The source of this sequence is a man aged 30 to 45 in good health and CMV-seronegative. The chain recombines TRBV6-5 with TRBJ2-1; a weak D match, TRBD2 (6 bases). The specimen sequenced was PBMCs. CDR3 nucleotides: TGTGCCAGCAGTTACAGGGACTTCCGATTCAATGAGCAGTTCTTC. This encodes CASSYRDFRFNEQFF.